These 23 T cell receptor beta chains were all obtained from the same sample, sequenced in a study of blood T cell repertoires in COVID-19. Generated by immunoSEQ multiplex PCR, the TCRdb table keeps only in-frame clones and is missing some. Of around 130,000 clones in the sample, about 83% were seen once. Material: peripheral blood. All receptors come from a woman in her forties or fifties with acute or convalescent COVID-19.

The chain recombines TRBV18 with TRBJ1-1, with D uncertain. Germline loops: CDR1 KGHSH, CDR2 LQKENI. CDR3 length equals 14 residues. Trimming left V 2 bases short and J 1 base short, with 8 bases between. CDR3 residues: CASSPNRPNTEAFF. DNA of the CDR3: TGTGCCAGCTCACCAAACAGACCGAACACTGAAGCTTTCTTT. Combining the CDR3 with reference TRBV18 and TRBJ1-1 gives the whole variable domain NAGVMQNPRHLVRRRGQEARLRCSPMKGHSHVYWYRQLPEEGLKFMVYLQKENIIDESGMPKERFSAEFPKEGPSILRIQQVVRGDSAAYFCASSPNRPNTEAFFGQGTRLTVV.

The rearrangement links TRBV7-9 to TRBJ1-2; TRBD1 is a possible D gene (6 bases). Germline lookup yields CDR1 SEHNR and CDR2 FQNEAQ (reference sequence). The CDR3 loop spans 17 amino acids. Trimming left V 6 bases short and J 5 bases short, with 25 bases between. The DNA of the CDR3 is TGTGCCAGCAGTTCGATCCCGGGACACTCAACCGATTATGGCTACACCTTC. Amino acid sequence: CASSSIPGHSTDYGYTF.

The J gene is TRBJ1-1, the V gene TRBV11-3, with 9 bases identical to TRBD1. The CDR3 runs to 16 residues. Looked up from germline, CDR1 is SGHNT and CDR2 is YENEEA. The V and J ends lost 6 bases and 0 bases, in that order; junction bases with no gene match: 8. The chain's CDR3 is CASSSGTGLLNTEAFF. CDR3 sequence (DNA): TGTGCCAGCAGTTCCGGGACAGGGCTCCTGAACACTGAAGCTTTCTTT.

The V call is TRBV18, the J call TRBJ1-2; TRBD1 is a possible D gene (5 bases). The CDR3 is made up of 14 amino acids. V gave up 6 bases and J gave up 3 bases, with 14 bases separating them. The germline V gene has CDR1 KGHSH and CDR2 LQKENI. This chain's CDR3 is CASSPTASDYGYTF. Here the CDR3 DNA reads TGTGCCAGCTCGCCGACAGCCTCGGACTATGGCTACACCTTC.

CDR3 residues: CASSLGTSGLPLEQYF. The CDR3 DNA is TGTGCCAGCAGCTTAGGGACTAGCGGCCTTCCCTTGGAGCAGTACTTC. The chain couples TRBV13 to TRBJ2-7, with 9 nucleotides matching TRBD2. Germline CDR1 and CDR2: PRHDT and FYEKMQ (reference sequence). V was pared by 0 bases and J by 7 bases, with 10 bases of the junction left unmatched. The CDR3 contains 16 residues.

The chain uses TRBV6-1 and TRBJ1-5; a possible D gene is TRBD1 (5 bases). The V end lost 0 bases, the J end lost 6 bases, and 12 bases lay between the germline ends. Per the germline V gene, CDR1 is MNHNS and CDR2 is SASEGT. The CDR3 runs 15 residues. CDR3: CASSEAGGGVQPQHF. CDR3 sequence (DNA): TGTGCCAGCAGTGAAGCGGGGGGAGGGGTTCAGCCCCAGCATTTT.

The chain is built from TRBV2 and TRBJ1-4; 8 bases fit TRBD1. The CDR3 has 15 amino acids. V dropped 6 bases and J dropped 8; count of bases not matched to a gene: 11. CDR1 SNHLY and CDR2 FYNNEI come from the germline V gene. The CDR3 sequence is CASRVDRQGNEKLFF. DNA of the CDR3: TGTGCCAGCAGAGTGGATCGACAGGGGAACGAAAAACTGTTTTTT.

DNA for the CDR3: TGTGCCAGTAGCGTAGCGGGAGGATACGAGCAGTACTTC. This translates into CASSVAGGYEQYF. This chain uses TRBV19 with TRBJ2-7; TRBD2 agrees at 10 bases. Germline V lookup: CDR1 LNHDA, CDR2 SQIVND (reference sequence). This CDR3 spans 13 amino acids. The V gene end was trimmed by 6 bases and the J gene end by 4 bases; junction bases not matched to a gene: 3.

This chain connects TRBV6-5 to TRBJ2-3; TRBD1 might be the D (5 bases). Germline V lookup: CDR1 MNHEY, CDR2 SVGAGI. The germline V and J ends were trimmed by 4 bases and 3 bases, with 8 bases remaining between them. The CDR3 contains 13 residues. DNA of the CDR3: TGTGCCAGCAGTTTCCAGGGTACAGATACGCAGTATTTT. Its protein product is CASSFQGTDTQYF.

CDR3 nucleotide sequence: TGTGCCTGGAGTATGTCAGGGATCTATCAGCCCCAGCATTTT. As protein: CAWSMSGIYQPQHF. The chain joins TRBV30 to TRBJ1-5, with a weak D call TRBD1 (5 bases). This CDR3 spans 14 amino acids. Germline V gene data show CDR1 as GTSNPN and CDR2 as SVGIG (reference sequence). V gave up 2 bases and J gave up 5 bases, with 13 bases separating them. Filled out from reference TRBV30 and TRBJ1-5, the complete variable domain reads SQTIHQWPATLVQPVGSPLSLECTVEGTSNPNLYWYRQAAGRGLQLLFYSVGIGQISSEVPQNLSASRPQDRQFILSSKKLLLSDSGFYLCAWSMSGIYQPQHFGDGTRLSIL.

The rearrangement links TRBV19 to TRBJ2-2; D is perhaps TRBD2 (6 bases). Germline V gives CDR1 LNHDA, CDR2 SQIVND (reference sequence). This CDR3 is 15 amino acids long. V was pared by 3 bases and J by 7 bases, with 15 bases between. The CDR3 coding sequence is TGTGCCAGTAGTATTGCGGGGAAACCCCACGGGGAGCTGTTTTTT. It specifies CASSIAGKPHGELFF. The full variable domain, with the rest looked up from reference TRBV19 and TRBJ2-2, is DGGITQSPKYLFRKEGQNVTLSCEQNLNHDAMYWYRQDPGQGLRLIYYSQIVNDFQKGDIAEGYSVSREKKESFPLTVTSAQKNPTAFYLCASSIAGKPHGELFFGEGSRLTVL.

This chain links TRBV6-6 with TRBJ2-1; TRBD2 is a possible D gene (6 bases). CDR3 size: 15 residues. The V and J ends lost 2 bases and 6 bases respectively, with 14 bases between them. Germline V CDR1 and CDR2: MNHNY, SVGAGI (reference sequence). The CDR3 is CASSYVTRGVNEQFF. CDR3 bases: TGTGCCAGCAGTTACGTGACTAGAGGCGTCAATGAGCAGTTCTTC.

The chain's CDR3 is CASTSPEPTTNYGYTF. CDR3 DNA sequence: TGTGCCAGCACCTCCCCCGAGCCAACGACTAACTATGGCTACACCTTC. The chain carries TRBV5-4 and TRBJ1-2; D gene uncertain. The CDR3 has 16 amino acids. Germline CDR1 SGHNT, CDR2 YYREEE (reference sequence). V was trimmed by 6 bases and J by 0 bases, leaving 18 bases between them.

The count of this clone is one. The rearrangement links TRBV7-3 to TRBJ1-1, with 8 positions matching TRBD1. From germline, CDR1 is SGHTA and CDR2 FQGTGA. The CDR3 spans 15 residues. After removal of 2 bases from V and 6 bases from J, the junction contained 8 bases not matched to a gene. This CDR3 is CASSLEARGRSEAFF. CDR3 DNA sequence: TGTGCCAGCAGCTTAGAGGCCAGGGGGCGTTCTGAAGCTTTCTTT.

The V and J genes are TRBV10-3 and TRBJ1-1; D uncertain. The CDR3 sequence is 15 residues long. Looked up from germline, CDR1 is ENHRY and CDR2 is SYGVKD. Trimming left V 0 bases short and J 6 bases short, with 14 bases between. The CDR3: CAISESRGQSSEAFF. Here the CDR3 DNA reads TGTGCCATCAGTGAGTCGCGAGGCCAAAGCTCTGAAGCTTTCTTT.

The gene calls are TRBV2 and TRBJ1-6; TRBD1 matches at 7 bases. Germline trimming cut 11 bases from V and 6 bases from J; bases unmatched to any gene: 10. CDR1 and CDR2 from the germline V gene are SNHLY and FYNNEI. This CDR3 is 14 amino acids long. The CDR3 bases are TGTGCCTCTCGGAGGGGACAGCTTAATTCACCCCTCCACTTT. It specifies CASRRGQLNSPLHF. The full variable domain, in which reference TRBV2 and TRBJ1-6 provide the parts outside the CDR3, is EPEVTQTPSHQVTQMGQEVILRCVPISNHLYFYWYRQILGQKVEFLVSFYNNEISEKSEIFDDQFSVERPDGSNFTLKIRSTKLEDSAMYFCASRRGQLNSPLHFGNGTRLTVT.

The chain uses TRBV5-6 and TRBJ1-5, with 7 bases fitting TRBD1. After removal of 0 bases from V and 5 bases from J, the junction contained 2 bases not matched to a gene. CDR3 length: 14 amino acids. The germline V gene has CDR1 SGHDT and CDR2 YYEEEE. CDR3 protein: CASSLGQGDQPQHF. DNA of the CDR3: TGTGCCAGCAGCTTGGGACAGGGAGATCAGCCCCAGCATTTT.

This clone was observed a few times. The chain recombines TRBV7-2 with TRBJ1-1, with TRBD1 as a possible D gene (6 bases). Looked up from germline, CDR1 is SGHTA and CDR2 is FQGNSA. The CDR3 length is 14 residues. V lost 5 bases to trimming and J lost 1 base, with 11 bases between them. This CDR3 is CASSQDSWNTEAFF. The CDR3, as DNA: TGTGCCAGCAGCCAGGACAGCTGGAACACTGAAGCTTTCTTT.

V is TRBV10-3 and J is TRBJ1-1; maybe TRBD1 (5 bases). This CDR3 has 11 amino acids. Trimming removed 6 bases at V and 7 bases at J, with 9 bases between. Germline V gene sequence: CDR1 ENHRY, CDR2 SYGVKD. This CDR3 is CAIRGTSEAFF. The DNA for the CDR3 is TGTGCCATCAGGGGGACTAGTGAAGCTTTCTTT.

The chain employs TRBV29-1 and TRBJ1-1, with D uncertain. Trimming took 7 bases from V and 4 from J, leaving 13 bases between them. Germline V lookup: CDR1 SQVTM, CDR2 ANQGSEA. The CDR3 spans 12 residues. In DNA form, the CDR3 reads TGCAGCGCCCGGGAGCAAAGCACTGAAGCTTTCTTT. Translation: CSAREQSTEAFF.

The genes are TRBV7-6 and TRBJ2-3; 9 bases agree with TRBD2. CDR1 is SGHVS, CDR2 FNYEAQ, per germline. The CDR3 length is 15 residues. Trimming cost V 4 bases and J 6 bases; bases outside gene matches: 8. CDR3 amino acids: CASSSLSGGLDTQYF. The CDR3 DNA reads as TGTGCCAGCAGCTCTCTGAGCGGGGGGCTGGATACGCAGTATTTT.

The chain recombines TRBV6-5 with TRBJ2-3; TRBD2 matches 8 bases. The CDR3 length is 15 residues. Germline V gene lookup returns CDR1 MNHEY and CDR2 SVGAGI. With V trimmed by 5 bases and J by 0 bases, 4 bases remained unmatched. CDR3 DNA sequence: TGTGCCAGCAGTAGTCGCGGGGGGAGCACAGATACGCAGTATTTT. It translates to CASSSRGGSTDTQYF.

The chain couples TRBV18 to TRBJ1-3; maybe TRBD1 (6 bases). CDR3 length: 16 amino acids. CDR1 and CDR2 from the germline V gene are KGHSH and LQKENI. V lost 3 bases and J lost 0, with 12 bases in between. This CDR3 reads CASSPLDRSSGNTIYF. The CDR3 coding sequence is TGTGCCAGCTCACCCCTCGACAGGAGCTCTGGAAACACCATATATTTT.